This is a list of T cell receptor beta chains from one sample in a study of vaccination and CD4 T cells after COVID-19. Antigens of these TCRs are unknown. TCRdb called the PCR reads again in MiXCR, with one record for every CDR3 protein. Of roughly 12,000 distinct CDR3 sequences in the sample, 45% to 55% were seen once. Sequencing input: CD4+ T cells from blood, cultured in vitro. These receptors all come from a human donor who had recovered from COVID-19. CDR3s include the opening cysteine and the closing phenylalanine or tryptophan. Each record gives: CDR3 DNA, CDR3 protein, D gene, V gene, J gene, clone size. A D gene is named only where the DNA matches it firmly. Clone size appears in some rows only: once, few, many, or a class for an expanded clone.

TGCGCCAGCAGCAACAGGAATAGCAATCAGCCCCAGCATTTT	CASSNRNSNQPQHF	.	TRBV10-2	TRBJ1-5	.
TGCAGTGCTAGTTCAGCTTCTAGCACAGATACGCAGTATTTT	CSASSASSTDTQYF	.	TRBV20-1	TRBJ2-3	.
TGTGCCAGTAGTACTAGCTCCTACAATGAGCAGTTCTTC	CASSTSSYNEQFF	.	TRBV19	TRBJ2-1	.
TGTGCCAGCCTTTCTCTCTCTGGGGCCAACGTCCTGACTTTC	CASLSLSGANVLTF	.	TRBV28	TRBJ2-6	.
TGCAGCGCCAAAATGACAGATATGAACACTGAAGCTTTCTTT	CSAKMTDMNTEAFF	.	TRBV29-1	TRBJ1-1	.
TGTGCCAGTAGTATGATAACAGACCAAGAGACCCAGTACTTC	CASSMITDQETQYF	.	TRBV19	TRBJ2-5	.
TGCAGTGCTAGCGAGCGGGGGACAGCATTTAATTCACCCCTCCACTTT	CSASERGTAFNSPLHF	TRBD1	TRBV20-1	TRBJ1-6	few
TGTGCCAGCAGTTATTTCTCGGGTTACAATCAGCCCCAGCATTTT	CASSYFSGYNQPQHF	.	TRBV6-2/TRBV6-3	TRBJ1-5	few
TGTGCCAGCAGCTTAGAGGGGGGTAGCGTGAGTGCAGATACGCAGTATTTT	CASSLEGGSVSADTQYF	.	TRBV7-6	TRBJ2-3	.
TGTGCCATCACTGGAAGTGGCTCTGGAAACACCATATATTTT	CAITGSGSGNTIYF	.	TRBV10-3	TRBJ1-3	.
TGTGCCAGCAGCTTAATGGGACTAGCGGGAGGACCGAACACCGGGGAGCTGTTTTTT	CASSLMGLAGGPNTGELFF	TRBD2	TRBV7-6	TRBJ2-2	.
TGTGCCACCTCAATCAGATCCGGGACTATCTCCTACGAGCAGTACTTC	CATSIRSGTISYEQYF	TRBD2	TRBV6-1	TRBJ2-7	.
TGTGCCAGCTCACCAGAAGGGCGGGAGACCCAGTACTTC	CASSPEGRETQYF	.	TRBV18	TRBJ2-5	.
TGTGCCAGCAGCTTACAGGGTATTCAAGAGACCCAGTACTTC	CASSLQGIQETQYF	.	TRBV7-2	TRBJ2-5	.
TGTGCCAGCAGCTCAGAACGGACTAGCGGGGGTGAGACCCAGTACTTC	CASSSERTSGGETQYF	TRBD2	TRBV5-8	TRBJ2-5	.
TGTGCCAGCAGTGAGGCTAGCGGGTACAATGAGCAGTTCTTC	CASSEASGYNEQFF	TRBD2	TRBV6-4	TRBJ2-1	few
TGTGCCAGTAGTACCGGGCCGGGGGTCTATGGCTACACCTTC	CASSTGPGVYGYTF	.	TRBV19	TRBJ1-2	.
TGTGCCAGTAGTAAGGGAGACACCCAGCCCCAGCATTTT	CASSKGDTQPQHF	.	TRBV19	TRBJ1-5	few
TGTGCCAGCAGCCCGAATGGGGGGACTCTAGCGGGAGGAGAGACCCAGTACTTC	CASSPNGGTLAGGETQYF	TRBD2	TRBV9	TRBJ2-5	.
TGTGCCAGCACTTCCCCCCGAGAGACCCAGTACTTC	CASTSPRETQYF	.	TRBV2	TRBJ2-5	.
TGTGCCATCAGTGCTAGCGGGGAAGAGACCCAGTACTTC	CAISASGEETQYF	TRBD2	TRBV10-3	TRBJ2-5	few
TGCAGTGCTTGGGACAAAAACACTGAAGCTTTCTTT	CSAWDKNTEAFF	.	TRBV20-1	TRBJ1-1	.
TGCAGTGCTCCCGTTCCAGGGGGCGAAAACATTCAGTACTTC	CSAPVPGGENIQYF	TRBD1	TRBV20-1	TRBJ2-4	few
TGTGCCAGCAGTAAGAGAGTGTCCTGGGGTTCGTTCGAGCAGTACTTC	CASSKRVSWGSFEQYF	.	TRBV21-1	TRBJ2-7	.
TGTGCCAGCAGGTCAAGAAAGGCGGGTCTGGGTCCTGGGGCCAACGTCCTGACTTTC	CASRSRKAGLGPGANVLTF	.	TRBV14	TRBJ2-6	.
TGTGCCACCAGCCGGAAGACGGGTTGGAATGAGCAGTTCTTC	CATSRKTGWNEQFF	.	TRBV15	TRBJ2-1	few
TGCAGTGCTAGCCGGGCCACTGAAGCTTTCTTT	CSASRATEAFF	.	TRBV20-1	TRBJ1-1	few
TGTGCCAGCAGTGAACTGGGGACCGGGGAGCTGTTTTTT	CASSELGTGELFF	.	TRBV2	TRBJ2-2	.
TGTGCCAGCAGCGAGCAGGGGTTAACTAATGAAAAACTGTTTTTT	CASSEQGLTNEKLFF	.	TRBV7-2	TRBJ1-4	.
TGCAGTGCCCTGGGTAGCGGGGGGGTCACAGATACGCAGTATTTT	CSALGSGGVTDTQYF	TRBD2	TRBV20-1	TRBJ2-3	.
TGCAGTGCTATAATCTCTAGTCGGTCGACCCAGTACTTC	CSAIISSRSTQYF	.	TRBV20-1	TRBJ2-5	few
TGTGCCTGGAGTGGCAGGGGATTCGAGCAGTACTTC	CAWSGRGFEQYF	.	TRBV30	TRBJ2-7	.
TGTGCCAGCAGCCAATCTGGCCGGGAGGGCAATCAGCCCCAGCATTTT	CASSQSGREGNQPQHF	.	TRBV3-1	TRBJ1-5	.
TGTGCCACCAGCATGGCGGGAGGCGCCAAAAACATTCAGTACTTC	CATSMAGGAKNIQYF	TRBD2	TRBV15	TRBJ2-4	few
TGTGCCAGCACTCCAGGGGGAGGCTCTGGAAACACCATATATTTT	CASTPGGGSGNTIYF	TRBD1	TRBV6-1	TRBJ1-3	.
TGTGCCAGCAGCTTAGTTCGGGCTACGAGAGAGACCCAGTACTTC	CASSLVRATRETQYF	.	TRBV7-2	TRBJ2-5	.
TGTGCCAGCAGTCCACTCGTACGATCTCACAATGAGCAGTTCTTC	CASSPLVRSHNEQFF	.	TRBV6-2/TRBV6-3	TRBJ2-1	.
TGTGCCAGCAGTCCACTGGACAGGGAGGGTGCGTCCTACGAGCAGTACTTC	CASSPLDREGASYEQYF	.	TRBV28	TRBJ2-7	.
TGTGCCAGCAGCCGGGACAGGGGGGCTGATGAGCAGTTCTTC	CASSRDRGADEQFF	TRBD1	TRBV11-1	TRBJ2-1	.
TGTGCCAGCAGGTCTTTGGATACGCAGTATTTT	CASRSLDTQYF	.	TRBV6-1	TRBJ2-3	few
TGTGCCACCAGCACCCGGGTGGGGGGGAGCCAAGAGACCCAGTACTTC	CATSTRVGGSQETQYF	TRBD2	TRBV15	TRBJ2-5	.
TGTGCCAGCAGTCGGGACAGGACGTGGGATAATTCACCCCTCCACTTT	CASSRDRTWDNSPLHF	TRBD1	TRBV28	TRBJ1-6	.
TGTGCCAGCAGTTATAAGGGATATGGCGGCTACACCTTC	CASSYKGYGGYTF	.	TRBV6-5	TRBJ1-2	.
TGTGCCACCAGTGATTCCACGCAGCCCGGGACTAGCGGACTAATGGGGCAGTATTTT	CATSDSTQPGTSGLMGQYF	TRBD2	TRBV24-1	TRBJ2-3	.
TGTGCCAGCAGTGCCCCGGGGAGGGCGGGAGAGACCCAGTACTTC	CASSAPGRAGETQYF	TRBD2	TRBV6-1	TRBJ2-5	.
TGTGCCAGCAGAAGTACAGGGGGGACCTACGAGCAGTACTTC	CASRSTGGTYEQYF	TRBD1	TRBV2	TRBJ2-7	.
TGTGCCAGTAGTCTCAAGGGGGGGCGAGGGTCCTACGAGCAGTACTTC	CASSLKGGRGSYEQYF	.	TRBV19	TRBJ2-7	.
TGTGCCAGCACCGGGACAGGGGGCCGCGGTGAGCAGTTCTTC	CASTGTGGRGEQFF	TRBD1	TRBV2	TRBJ2-1	.
TGTGCCAGCAGCGTAGGAGGGACCGTAATAGCGGGGAATGAGCAGTTCTTC	CASSVGGTVIAGNEQFF	TRBD2	TRBV9	TRBJ2-1	.
TGTGCCAGCAGTTTGCGTGGGGAAGAGACCCAGTACTTC	CASSLRGEETQYF	.	TRBV27	TRBJ2-5	.
TGTGCCAGCAGCTTATCGGGTGGGACCCAGTACTTC	CASSLSGGTQYF	.	TRBV7-3	TRBJ2-5	.
TGCAGTGCTAGTGGACTAGCGGGAGGAACCAATGCCTACAATGAGCAGTTCTTC	CSASGLAGGTNAYNEQFF	TRBD2	TRBV20-1	TRBJ2-1	.
TGTGCCAGCAGCCCCCAGCGGGGAGATAATGAGCAGTTCTTC	CASSPQRGDNEQFF	TRBD2	TRBV7-2	TRBJ2-1	.